This TCR beta chain derives from a study of blood T cell repertoires in COVID-19. Study context: PBMCs, B-cell-depleted T cells, or T cells provided the cDNA or gDNA that made up the material.

Germline V CDR1 and CDR2: KGHSH, LQKENI. This CDR3 is 14 amino acids long. V lost 3 bases, J lost 6 bases, and 14 bases lay in between. Authors' data handling: Amplification with reference gene primers provided the estimates of nucleated cell counts. Profiled with immunoSEQ multiplex PCR; TCRdb holds only in-frame clones, not every one. V and J calls and clone size come straight from that table; D and trimming were deduced from the DNA. In the table there are about 150,000 clones, 80% to 90% of which are singletons. Patients of the Seattle cohort, enrolled during active infection, were followed longitudinally.

The sequence derives from a woman in her sixties or seventies with COVID-19, enrolled during active disease. V and J are TRBV18 and TRBJ1-2; TRBD1 might be the D (5 bases). Sequencing input: peripheral blood. CDR3 protein: CASSPDGRENGYTF. The CDR3 DNA follows: TGTGCCAGCTCACCCGATGGCAGGGAAAATGGCTACACCTTC.